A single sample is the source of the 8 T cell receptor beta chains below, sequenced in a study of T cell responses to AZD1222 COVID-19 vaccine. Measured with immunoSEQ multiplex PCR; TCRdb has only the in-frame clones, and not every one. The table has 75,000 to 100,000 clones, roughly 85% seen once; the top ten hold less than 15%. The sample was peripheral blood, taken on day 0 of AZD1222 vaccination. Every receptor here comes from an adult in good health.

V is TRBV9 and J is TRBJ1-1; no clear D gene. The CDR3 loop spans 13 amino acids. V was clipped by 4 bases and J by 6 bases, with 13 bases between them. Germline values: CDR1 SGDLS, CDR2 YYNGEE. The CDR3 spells CASSSWIGAEAFF. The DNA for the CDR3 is TGTGCCAGCAGCTCCTGGATAGGCGCTGAAGCTTTCTTT.

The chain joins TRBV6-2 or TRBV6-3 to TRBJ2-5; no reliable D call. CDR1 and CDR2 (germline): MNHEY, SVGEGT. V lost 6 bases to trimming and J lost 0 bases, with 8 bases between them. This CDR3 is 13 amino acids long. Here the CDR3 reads CASSTEYQETQYF. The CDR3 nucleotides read TGTGCCAGCAGCACAGAGTACCAAGAGACCCAGTACTTC.

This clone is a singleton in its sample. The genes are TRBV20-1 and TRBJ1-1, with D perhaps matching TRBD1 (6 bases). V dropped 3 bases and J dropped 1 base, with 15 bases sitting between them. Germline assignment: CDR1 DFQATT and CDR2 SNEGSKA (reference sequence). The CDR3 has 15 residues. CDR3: CSASPPDRANTEAFF. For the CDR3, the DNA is TGCAGTGCTAGTCCCCCGGACAGAGCGAACACTGAAGCTTTCTTT.

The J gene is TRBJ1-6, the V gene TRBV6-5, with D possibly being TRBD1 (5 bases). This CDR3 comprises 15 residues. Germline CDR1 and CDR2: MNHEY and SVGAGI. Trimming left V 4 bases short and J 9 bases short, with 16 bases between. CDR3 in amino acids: CASSSPAGRGSPLHF. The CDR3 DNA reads TGTGCCAGCAGTTCCCCGGCGGGGAGGGGTTCACCCCTCCACTTT.

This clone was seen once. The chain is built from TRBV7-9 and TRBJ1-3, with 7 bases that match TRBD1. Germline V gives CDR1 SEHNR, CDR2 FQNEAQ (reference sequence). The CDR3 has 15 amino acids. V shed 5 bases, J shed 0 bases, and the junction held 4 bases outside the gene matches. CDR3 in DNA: TGTGCCAGCAGCACCGGGACAGTCTCTGGAAACACCATATATTTT. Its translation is CASSTGTVSGNTIYF.

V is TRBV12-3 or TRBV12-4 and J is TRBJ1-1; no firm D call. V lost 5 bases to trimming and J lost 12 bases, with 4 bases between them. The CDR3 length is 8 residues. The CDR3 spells CASSGTFF. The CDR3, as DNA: TGTGCCAGCAGTGGTACTTTCTTT.

CDR3 in amino acids: CASSPGHSYEQYF. CDR3 DNA: TGTGCCAGCAGTCCAGGGCATTCCTACGAGCAGTACTTC. The rearrangement joins TRBV28 to TRBJ2-7, with D perhaps matching TRBD1 (5 bases). Germline V lookup: CDR1 MDHEN, CDR2 SYDVKM. The CDR3 loop spans 13 amino acids. The V end was cut by 5 bases, the J end by 1 base, with 9 bases between.

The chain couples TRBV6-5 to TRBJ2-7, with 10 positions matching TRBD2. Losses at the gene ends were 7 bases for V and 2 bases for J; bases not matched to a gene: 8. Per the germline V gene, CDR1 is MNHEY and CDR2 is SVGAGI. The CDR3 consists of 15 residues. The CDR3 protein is CASKNIAGGPYEQYF. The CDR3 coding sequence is TGTGCCAGCAAGAACATAGCGGGGGGACCCTACGAGCAGTACTTC.